A single TCR beta chain is shown here with its context. Its antigen is unknown. The germline CDR1 and CDR2 sequences are MDHEN and SYDVKM. The CDR3 is 14 amino acids. Trimming removed 3 bases at V and 8 bases at J, with 13 bases between. These data are taken from a study of beta chain features in type 1 diabetes. The study reverse transcribed the entire isolated RNA, so it sequenced expressed TCRB transcripts. The data were produced by immunoSEQ multiplex PCR, yet TCRdb's version contains in-frame clones alone and is incomplete. The data contain approximately 160,000 clones, roughly 65% of them seen just once; the ten biggest clones take up about 0.1%. General study points: Across all four CD4+ subsets, people with type 1 diabetes showed modestly shorter TCRB CDR3s. TCRB rearrangement may or may not be influenced by HLA type; here this remained unresolved.

Every participating donor gave one draw, a heparinised blood sample averaging approximately 120 mL. V and J are TRBV28 and TRBJ1-4; D is possibly TRBD1 (6 bases). The sample was naive CD4+ T cells from blood. The receptor's source is a man between 25 and 39 years old with type 1 diabetes. The CDR3 DNA follows: TGTGCCAGCAGTTTGGTCAGGGGTCGCGAAAAACTGTTTTTT. Protein product: CASSLVRGREKLFF.